This passage covers 13 T cell receptor beta chains from one sample sequenced in a study of blood T cell repertoires in COVID-19. TCRdb's table, derived via immunoSEQ multiplex PCR, lists solely in-frame clones and lacks some. The data show roughly 150,000 clones, with approximately 90% seen just once and around 2.5% held by the top ten. Sequences were obtained from peripheral blood. These receptors were collected from a woman in her 70s with acute or convalescent COVID-19.

The chain is built from TRBV27 and TRBJ1-1, with D possibly being TRBD1 (6 bases). Per germline, CDR1 MNHEY and CDR2 SMNVEV (reference sequence). The CDR3 runs to 16 residues. Deletions cut 1 base from V and 0 bases from J, with 12 bases between. CDR3 region: CASSLFGGRMNTEAFF. The CDR3 coding sequence is TGTGCCAGCAGTTTATTCGGGGGGCGGATGAACACTGAAGCTTTCTTT.

The chain has TRBV29-1 and TRBJ2-1; weak D call: TRBD1 (5 bases). CDR3 length equals 16 residues. Per germline, CDR1 SQVTM and CDR2 ANQGSEA. Trimming shortened V by 3 bases and J by 6 bases, and 21 bases separated the two germline ends. CDR3 region: CSVEWGFELFRNEQFF. The CDR3 bases are TGCAGCGTTGAGTGGGGCTTTGAACTGTTCCGCAATGAGCAGTTCTTC.

The rearrangement uses TRBV10-2 and TRBJ2-3; 7 bases fit TRBD1. With 7 bases clipped from V and 2 bases from J, the junction kept 6 bases outside the gene matches. Germline lookup yields CDR1 WSHSY and CDR2 SAAADI. There are 14 residues in the CDR3. CDR3 DNA sequence: TGCGCCAGCAAAGGGACAGAACTCACAGATACGCAGTATTTT. It encodes CASKGTELTDTQYF.

This chain joins TRBV6-5 and TRBJ1-4, with unresolved D. The CDR3 is 13 residues long. Germline V gene lookup returns CDR1 MNHEY and CDR2 SVGAGI. Trimming removed 2 bases from V and 4 bases from J, with 5 bases in between. The CDR3 protein is CASSYSYNEKLFF. The CDR3 nucleotides read TGTGCCAGCAGTTACAGCTATAATGAAAAACTGTTTTTT.

This sequence joins TRBV19 and TRBJ2-5; D might be TRBD2 (5 bases). This CDR3 region has 15 residues. Trimming took off 5 bases at V and 3 bases at J, with 16 bases between the two ends. The V gene's germline CDR1 is LNHDA and CDR2 SQIVND (reference sequence). The CDR3: CASSAQLGIKETQYF. In DNA, the CDR3 is TGTGCCAGTAGTGCCCAACTAGGAATAAAAGAGACCCAGTACTTC.

This clone has just one count. The chain combines TRBV29-1 with TRBJ2-5; no clear D gene. Germline V gives CDR1 SQVTM, CDR2 ANQGSEA. Trimming removed 6 bases at V and 1 base at J, with 12 bases between. The CDR3 is 13 amino acids. The CDR3 spells CSVSREPQETQYF. DNA of the CDR3: TGCAGCGTCTCCCGTGAGCCCCAAGAGACCCAGTACTTC.

V is TRBV24-1 and J is TRBJ2-2; D might be TRBD1 (5 bases). There are 18 residues in the CDR3. The V end lost 3 bases, the J end lost 6 bases, and 22 bases lay between the germline ends. The germline gives CDR1 KGHDR, CDR2 SFDVKD. The CDR3 loop is CATSDPGGGPTRAGELFF. As DNA, the CDR3 is TGTGCCACCAGTGATCCCGGCGGCGGACCCACCAGGGCCGGGGAGCTGTTTTTT.

The chain has TRBV19 and TRBJ2-7; D may be TRBD2 (5 bases). The germline CDR1 and CDR2 sequences are LNHDA and SQIVND (reference sequence). This CDR3 spans 15 amino acids. V was cut by 6 bases and J by 0 bases, with 15 bases left in between. CDR3 bases: TGTGCCAGTAGCGATTGGACGGGAAGCTCCTACGAGCAGTACTTC. Its translation: CASSDWTGSSYEQYF.

The chain recombines TRBV4-3 with TRBJ1-2; D might be TRBD1 (6 bases). The germline V gene encodes CDR1 LGHNA and CDR2 YSLEER. V lost 3 bases and J lost 5, with 10 bases in between. This CDR3 has 13 amino acids. For the CDR3, the DNA is TGCGCCAGCAGCCATCCAACAGGGTATGGCTACACCTTC. It translates to CASSHPTGYGYTF.

DNA for the CDR3: TGTGCCAGCAGCCACGGACAGGGTAACTATGGCTACACCTTC. This translates into CASSHGQGNYGYTF. The rearrangement joins TRBV3-1 (or the pseudogene TRBV3-2) to TRBJ1-2; 8 bases align to TRBD1. The germline CDR1 and CDR2 sequences are LGHDT and YNNKEL (reference sequence). V lost 3 bases to trimming and J lost 1 base; unmatched junction nucleotides: 1. CDR3 length equals 14 residues.

The rearrangement links TRBV5-6 to TRBJ2-3, with D perhaps TRBD2 (6 bases). This CDR3 region has 14 residues. The V and J ends lost 2 bases and 2 bases respectively, with 9 bases between them. In germline, CDR1 is SGHDT, CDR2 YYEEEE. The CDR3 DNA sequence: TGTGCCAGCAGCTTTCGGGACTTCACAGATACGCAGTATTTT. Amino acids: CASSFRDFTDTQYF. Using reference TRBV5-6 and TRBJ2-3 for the parts outside the CDR3, the full variable domain is DAGVTQSPTHLIKTRGQQVTLRCSPKSGHDTVSWYQQALGQGPQFIFQYYEEEERQRGNFPDRFSGHQFPNYSSELNVNALLLGDSALYLCASSFRDFTDTQYFGPGTRLTVL.

The V gene is TRBV5-1, the J gene TRBJ1-6; D possibly corresponds to TRBD1 (6 bases). The CDR3 is made up of 16 amino acids. The germline V gene encodes CDR1 SGHRS and CDR2 YFSETQ. Deletions cut 4 bases from V and 5 bases from J, with 16 bases between. CDR3 DNA sequence: TGCGCCAGCAGCGATCAGGGGTGGGGAAATAATTCACCCCTCCACTTT. Its translation is CASSDQGWGNNSPLHF.

The chain is built from TRBV7-2 and TRBJ1-1; tentative D call: TRBD1 (5 bases). The V end lost 6 bases, the J end lost 3 bases, and 11 bases lay between the germline ends. The CDR3 totals 13 residues. Per the germline V gene, CDR1 is SGHTA and CDR2 is FQGNSA. The CDR3 coding sequence is TGTGCCAGCAGTTGGCAGGGTTACACTGAAGCTTTCTTT. It specifies CASSWQGYTEAFF.